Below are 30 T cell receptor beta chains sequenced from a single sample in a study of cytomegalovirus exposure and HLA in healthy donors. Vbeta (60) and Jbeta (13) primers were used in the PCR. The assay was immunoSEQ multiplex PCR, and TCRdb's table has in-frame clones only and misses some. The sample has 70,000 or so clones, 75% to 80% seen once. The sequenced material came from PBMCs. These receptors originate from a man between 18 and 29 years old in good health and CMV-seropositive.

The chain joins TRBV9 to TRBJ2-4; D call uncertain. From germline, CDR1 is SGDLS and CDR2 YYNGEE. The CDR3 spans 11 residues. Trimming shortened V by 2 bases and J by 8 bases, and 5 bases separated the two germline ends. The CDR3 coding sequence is TGTGCCAGCAGCGTTCGCGACATTCAGTACTTC. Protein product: CASSVRDIQYF.

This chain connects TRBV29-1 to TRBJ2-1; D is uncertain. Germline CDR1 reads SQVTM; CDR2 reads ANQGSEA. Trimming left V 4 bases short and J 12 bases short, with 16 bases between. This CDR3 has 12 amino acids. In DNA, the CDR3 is TGCAGCGTTGGATCCCCAGTGGGCGCGCAGTTCTTC. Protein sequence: CSVGSPVGAQFF.

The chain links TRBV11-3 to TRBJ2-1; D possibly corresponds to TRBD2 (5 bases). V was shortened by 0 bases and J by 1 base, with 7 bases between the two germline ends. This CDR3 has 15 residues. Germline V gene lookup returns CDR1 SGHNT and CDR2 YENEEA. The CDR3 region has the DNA TGTGCCAGCAGCTTAGAACGGGGTTCCTACAATGAGCAGTTCTTC. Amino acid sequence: CASSLERGSYNEQFF.

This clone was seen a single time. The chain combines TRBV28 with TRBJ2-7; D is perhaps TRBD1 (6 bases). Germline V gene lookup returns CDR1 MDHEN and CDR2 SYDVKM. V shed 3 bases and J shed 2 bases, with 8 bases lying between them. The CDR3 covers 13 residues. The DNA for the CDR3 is TGTGCCAGCAGTTTGGGACAAACCTACGAGCAGTACTTC. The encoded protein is CASSLGQTYEQYF.

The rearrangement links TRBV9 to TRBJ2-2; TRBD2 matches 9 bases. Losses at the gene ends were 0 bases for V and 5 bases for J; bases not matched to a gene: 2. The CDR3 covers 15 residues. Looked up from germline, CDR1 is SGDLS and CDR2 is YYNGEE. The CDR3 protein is CASSVDAGGTGELFF. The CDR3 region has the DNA TGTGCCAGCAGCGTAGACGCGGGAGGGACCGGGGAGCTGTTTTTT.

CDR3 DNA sequence: TGCGCCACCGGGAGGGACGGGGCCAACACTGAAGCTTTCTTT. Amino acids: CATGRDGANTEAFF. The chain has TRBV5-1 and TRBJ1-1; D is perhaps TRBD1 (5 bases). The germline V gene encodes CDR1 SGHRS and CDR2 YFSETQ. V shed 9 bases and J shed 2 bases, with 17 bases lying between them. The CDR3 loop spans 14 amino acids.

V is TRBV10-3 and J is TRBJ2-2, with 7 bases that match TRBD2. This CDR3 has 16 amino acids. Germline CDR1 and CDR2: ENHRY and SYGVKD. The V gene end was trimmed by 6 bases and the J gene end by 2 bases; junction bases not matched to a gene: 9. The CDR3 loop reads CAIREGAGLNTGELFF. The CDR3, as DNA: TGTGCCATCAGGGAGGGAGCGGGACTCAACACCGGGGAGCTGTTTTTT.

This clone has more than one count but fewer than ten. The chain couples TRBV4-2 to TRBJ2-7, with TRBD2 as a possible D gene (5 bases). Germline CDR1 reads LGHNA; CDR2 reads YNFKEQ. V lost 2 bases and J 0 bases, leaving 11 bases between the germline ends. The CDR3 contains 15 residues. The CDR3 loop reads CASSQIASFSYEQYF. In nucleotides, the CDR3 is TGTGCCAGCAGCCAAATAGCTAGCTTCTCCTACGAGCAGTACTTC.

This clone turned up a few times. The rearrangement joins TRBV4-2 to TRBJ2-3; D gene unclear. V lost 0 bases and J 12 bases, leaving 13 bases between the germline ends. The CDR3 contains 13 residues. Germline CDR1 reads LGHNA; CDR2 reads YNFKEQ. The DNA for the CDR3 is TGTGCCAGCAGCCAAGATGGTAGTCAGGATCAGTATTTT. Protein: CASSQDGSQDQYF.

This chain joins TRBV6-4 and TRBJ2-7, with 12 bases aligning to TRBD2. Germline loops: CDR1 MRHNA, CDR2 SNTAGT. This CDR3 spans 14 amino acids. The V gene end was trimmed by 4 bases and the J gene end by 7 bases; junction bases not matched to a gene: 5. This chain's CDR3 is CASSADGTSGEQYF. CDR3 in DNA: TGTGCCAGCAGTGCCGACGGGACTAGCGGGGAGCAGTACTTC.

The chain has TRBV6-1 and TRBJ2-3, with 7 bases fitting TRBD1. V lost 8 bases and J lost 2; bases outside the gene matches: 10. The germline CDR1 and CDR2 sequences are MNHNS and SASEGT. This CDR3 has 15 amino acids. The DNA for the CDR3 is TGTGCCAGCTGGTTACAGGGGAGTTTCACAGATACGCAGTATTTT. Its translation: CASWLQGSFTDTQYF.

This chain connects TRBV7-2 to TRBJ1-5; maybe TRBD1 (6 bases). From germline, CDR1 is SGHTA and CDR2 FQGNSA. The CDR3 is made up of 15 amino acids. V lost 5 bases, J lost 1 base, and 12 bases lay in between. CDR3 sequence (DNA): TGTGCCAGCAGCCCCCTGACAGGAAGCAATCAGCCCCAGCATTTT. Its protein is CASSPLTGSNQPQHF.

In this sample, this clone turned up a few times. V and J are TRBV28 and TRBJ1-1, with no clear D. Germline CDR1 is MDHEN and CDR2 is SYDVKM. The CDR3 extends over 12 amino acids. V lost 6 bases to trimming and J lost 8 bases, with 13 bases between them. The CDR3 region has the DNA TGTGCCAGCAGCCGACCCGACTGGGAAGCTTTCTTT. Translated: CASSRPDWEAFF.

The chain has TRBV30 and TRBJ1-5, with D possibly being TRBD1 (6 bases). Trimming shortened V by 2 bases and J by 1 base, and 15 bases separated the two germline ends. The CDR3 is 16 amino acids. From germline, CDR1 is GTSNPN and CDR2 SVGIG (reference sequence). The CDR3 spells CAWSSLDSLSNQPQHF. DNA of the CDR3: TGTGCCTGGAGTAGCCTGGACAGCTTGAGCAATCAGCCCCAGCATTTT.

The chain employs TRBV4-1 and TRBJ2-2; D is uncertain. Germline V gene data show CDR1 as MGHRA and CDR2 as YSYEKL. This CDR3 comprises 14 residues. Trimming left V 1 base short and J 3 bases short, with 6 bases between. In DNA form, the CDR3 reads TGCGCCAGCAGCCAAGTGGGCGACACCGGGGAGCTGTTTTTT. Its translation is CASSQVGDTGELFF.

For the CDR3, the DNA is TGTGCCAGCAGTGAGCCAAATACAGGGACCGGGGAGCTGTTTTTT. As protein: CASSEPNTGTGELFF. V and J are TRBV6-1 and TRBJ2-2, with TRBD1 as a possible D gene (6 bases). The CDR3 has 15 residues. Trimming took off 3 bases at V and 5 bases at J, with 13 bases between the two ends. CDR1 MNHNS and CDR2 SASEGT come from the germline V gene.

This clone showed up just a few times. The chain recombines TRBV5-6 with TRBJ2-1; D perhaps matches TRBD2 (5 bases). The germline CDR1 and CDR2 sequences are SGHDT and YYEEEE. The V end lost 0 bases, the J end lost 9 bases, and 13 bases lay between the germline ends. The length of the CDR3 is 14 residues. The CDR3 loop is CASSLGSSPIEQFF. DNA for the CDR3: TGTGCCAGCAGCTTGGGGTCTAGCCCCATTGAGCAGTTCTTC. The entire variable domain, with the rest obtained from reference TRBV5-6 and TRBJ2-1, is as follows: DAGVTQSPTHLIKTRGQQVTLRCSPKSGHDTVSWYQQALGQGPQFIFQYYEEEERQRGNFPDRFSGHQFPNYSSELNVNALLLGDSALYLCASSLGSSPIEQFFGPGTRLTVL.

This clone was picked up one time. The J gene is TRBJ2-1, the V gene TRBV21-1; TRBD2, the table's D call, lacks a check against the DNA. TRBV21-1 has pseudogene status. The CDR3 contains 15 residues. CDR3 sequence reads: CASWGGTSGSYEQFF. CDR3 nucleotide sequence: TGTGCCAGCTGGGGCGGGACTAGCGGGAGTTATGAGCAGTTCTTC.

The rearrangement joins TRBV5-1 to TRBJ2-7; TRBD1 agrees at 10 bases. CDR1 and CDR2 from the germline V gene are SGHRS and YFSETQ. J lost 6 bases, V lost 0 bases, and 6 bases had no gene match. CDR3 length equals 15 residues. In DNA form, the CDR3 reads TGCGCCAGCAGCTTGGCGGGGGGACAGGGGACCGAGCAGTACTTC. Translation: CASSLAGGQGTEQYF.

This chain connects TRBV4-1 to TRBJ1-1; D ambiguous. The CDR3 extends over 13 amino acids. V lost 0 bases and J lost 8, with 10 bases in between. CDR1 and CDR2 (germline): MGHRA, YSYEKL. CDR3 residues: CASSQDSSREAFF. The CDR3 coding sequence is TGCGCCAGCAGCCAAGATAGTAGCAGAGAAGCTTTCTTT.

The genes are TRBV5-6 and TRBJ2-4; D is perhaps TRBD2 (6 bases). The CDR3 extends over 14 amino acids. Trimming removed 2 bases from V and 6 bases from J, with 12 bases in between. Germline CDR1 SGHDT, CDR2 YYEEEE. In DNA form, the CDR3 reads TGTGCCAGCAGCTTTCGCGGGATTGGAAACATTCAGTACTTC. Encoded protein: CASSFRGIGNIQYF.

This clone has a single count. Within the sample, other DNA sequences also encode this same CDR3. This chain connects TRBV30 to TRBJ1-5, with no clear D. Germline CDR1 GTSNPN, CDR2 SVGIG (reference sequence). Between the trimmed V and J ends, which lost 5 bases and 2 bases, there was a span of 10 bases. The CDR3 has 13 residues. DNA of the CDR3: TGTGCCTGGGCCACCGGGGGCAATCAGCCCCAGCATTTT. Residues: CAWATGGNQPQHF.

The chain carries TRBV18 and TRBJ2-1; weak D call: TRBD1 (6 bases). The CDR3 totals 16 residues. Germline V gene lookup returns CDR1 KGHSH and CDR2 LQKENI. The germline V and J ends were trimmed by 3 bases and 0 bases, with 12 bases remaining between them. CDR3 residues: CASSPADRSSYNEQFF. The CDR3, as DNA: TGTGCCAGCTCACCGGCCGACAGGAGCTCCTACAATGAGCAGTTCTTC.

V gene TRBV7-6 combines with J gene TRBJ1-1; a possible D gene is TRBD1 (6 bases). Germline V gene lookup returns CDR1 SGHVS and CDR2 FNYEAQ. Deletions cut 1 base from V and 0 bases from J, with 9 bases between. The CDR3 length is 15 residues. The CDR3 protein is CASSLGQAMNTEAFF. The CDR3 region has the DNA TGTGCCAGCAGCTTAGGACAGGCTATGAACACTGAAGCTTTCTTT.

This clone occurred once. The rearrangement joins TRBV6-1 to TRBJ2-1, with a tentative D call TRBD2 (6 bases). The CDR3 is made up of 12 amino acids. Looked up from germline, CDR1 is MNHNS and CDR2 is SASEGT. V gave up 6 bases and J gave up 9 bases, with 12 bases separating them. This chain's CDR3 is CASSLGGGEQFF. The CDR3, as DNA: TGTGCCAGCAGCCTGGGGGGTGGTGAGCAGTTCTTC.

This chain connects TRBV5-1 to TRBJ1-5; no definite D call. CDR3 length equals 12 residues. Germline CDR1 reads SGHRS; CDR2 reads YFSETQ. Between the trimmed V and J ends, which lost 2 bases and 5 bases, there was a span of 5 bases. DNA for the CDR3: TGCGCCAGCAGCTTCACGGATCAGCCCCAGCATTTT. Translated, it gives CASSFTDQPQHF.

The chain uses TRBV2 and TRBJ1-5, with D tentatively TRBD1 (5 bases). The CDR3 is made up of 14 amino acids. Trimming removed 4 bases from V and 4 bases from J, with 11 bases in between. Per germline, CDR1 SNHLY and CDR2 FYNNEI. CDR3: CASSVLDTNQPQHF. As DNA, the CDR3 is TGTGCCAGCAGTGTTCTGGACACTAATCAGCCCCAGCATTTT. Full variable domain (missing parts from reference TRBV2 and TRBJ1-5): EPEVTQTPSHQVTQMGQEVILRCVPISNHLYFYWYRQILGQKVEFLVSFYNNEISEKSEIFDDQFSVERPDGSNFTLKIRSTKLEDSAMYFCASSVLDTNQPQHFGDGTRLSIL.

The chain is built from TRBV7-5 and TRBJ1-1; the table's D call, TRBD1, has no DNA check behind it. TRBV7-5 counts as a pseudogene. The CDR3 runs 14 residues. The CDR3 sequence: CARSWTLQAPEAFF. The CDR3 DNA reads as TGTGCCAGAAGTTGGACGTTACAGGCCCCTGAAGCTTTCTTT.

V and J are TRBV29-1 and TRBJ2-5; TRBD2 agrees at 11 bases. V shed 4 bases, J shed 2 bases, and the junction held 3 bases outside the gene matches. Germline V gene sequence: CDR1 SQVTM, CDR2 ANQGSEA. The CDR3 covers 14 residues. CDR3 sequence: CSVAVAGGQETQYF. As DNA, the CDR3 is TGCAGCGTTGCAGTAGCGGGGGGGCAAGAGACCCAGTACTTC.

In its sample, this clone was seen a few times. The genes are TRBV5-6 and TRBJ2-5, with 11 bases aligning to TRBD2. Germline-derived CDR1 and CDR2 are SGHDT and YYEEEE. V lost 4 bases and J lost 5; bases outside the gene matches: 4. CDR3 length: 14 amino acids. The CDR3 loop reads CASSDRTSGETQYF. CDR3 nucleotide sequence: TGTGCCAGCAGCGACCGGACTAGCGGGGAGACCCAGTACTTC.